These 11 T cell receptor beta chains came from one sample sequenced in a study of liver allograft versus peripheral blood T cells. Study in general: A comparison was made between T cell receptor repertoires in transplanted livers and those in recipients' peripheral blood.

TCRdb reprocessed the reads via MiXCR and lists one record per CDR3 protein. Of about 11,000 distinct CDR3 sequences listed, about 25% are singletons. The source of these receptors is a human patient who had a liver transplant. The T cells may come from the graft donor.

The rearrangement links TRBV5-6 to TRBJ2-6; TRBD1 or TRBD2 may be the D gene (5 bases each). V was clipped by 4 bases and J by 0 bases, with 8 bases between them. CDR3 size: 15 residues. The germline V gene encodes CDR1 SGHDT and CDR2 YYEEEE. Written as DNA, the CDR3 is TGTGCCAGCAGCCGAGGGGTCTCTGGGGCCAACGTCCTGACTTTC. The encoded protein is CASSRGVSGANVLTF.

Comments on this clonotype: One end of the junction fails to match germline, which may point to a read error. For the CDR3, the DNA is TGTGCCAGCAGCGACCTAGCGGGGTTCTACAATGTGCAGTTCTTC. It specifies CASSDLAGFYNVQFF. This sequence joins TRBV27 and TRBJ2-1, with TRBD2 matching 9 bases. CDR1 is MNHEY, CDR2 SMNVEV, per germline (reference sequence). The CDR3 sequence is 15 residues long.

This clonotype was detected a few times. The rearrangement joins TRBV6-1 to TRBJ2-7, with TRBD1 as a possible D gene (6 bases). Looked up from germline, CDR1 is MNHNS and CDR2 is SASEGT. Trimming took 3 bases from V and 0 from J, leaving 9 bases between them. This CDR3 region has 14 residues. The CDR3 DNA sequence: TGTGCCAGCAGTGAGACAGGACACTCCTACGAGCAGTACTTC. Protein product: CASSETGHSYEQYF.

The chain links TRBV9 to TRBJ1-1; D is perhaps TRBD1 (6 bases). V lost 4 bases and J lost 2, with 12 bases in between. The CDR3 spans 14 residues. Germline assignment: CDR1 SGDLS and CDR2 YYNGEE. The CDR3 loop is CASSLGTLNTEAFF. The CDR3 nucleotides read TGTGCCAGCAGCCTCGGGACACTTAACACTGAAGCTTTCTTT.

This clonotype is deemed medium-sized. V and J are TRBV18 and TRBJ1-5; the D gene is possibly TRBD1 (5 bases). The CDR3 consists of 13 residues. V was cut by 6 bases and J by 4 bases, with 10 bases left in between. Per the germline V gene, CDR1 is KGHSH and CDR2 is LQKENI. Here the CDR3 reads CASSGDLNQPQHF. CDR3 sequence (DNA): TGTGCCAGCTCCGGGGACCTTAATCAGCCCCAGCATTTT.

This clonotype is classed as medium-sized. This chain links TRBV30 with TRBJ1-6, with 8 nucleotides matching TRBD1. Germline CDR1 is GTSNPN and CDR2 is SVGIG (reference sequence). The CDR3 totals 19 residues. J gave up 0 bases and V 4 bases, and 14 bases lay outside the gene matches. CDR3 coding DNA: TGTGCCTGGACTAATTCTGGGACAGGAGTGAGCTCCTATAATTCACCCCTCCACTTT. Translating gives CAWTNSGTGVSSYNSPLHF.

The genes are TRBV7-2 and TRBJ1-5, with 9 nucleotides matching TRBD1. The V segment lost 2 bases and the J segment 7 bases; nucleotides outside the gene matches: 3. Germline CDR1 SGHTA, CDR2 FQGNSA. The CDR3 is made up of 14 amino acids. The CDR3 bases are TGTGCCAGCAGCTTAACAGGGGGCTCACAGCCCCAGCATTTT. It yields the protein CASSLTGGSQPQHF.

This chain uses TRBV27 with TRBJ1-6, with D uncertain. Germline loops: CDR1 MNHEY, CDR2 SMNVEV (reference sequence). V was trimmed by 6 bases and J by 9 bases, leaving 12 bases between them. This CDR3 spans 13 amino acids. The CDR3 nucleotides read TGTGCCAGCAGCCGACTAGGAAGTTCACCCCTCCACTTT. It yields the protein CASSRLGSSPLHF.

This clonotype was seen a handful of times. This chain links TRBV6-6 with TRBJ2-7; D is perhaps TRBD1 (5 bases). Germline V CDR1 and CDR2: MNHNY, SVGAGI (reference sequence). V was cut by 0 bases and J by 2 bases, with 11 bases left in between. This CDR3 has 15 amino acids. The CDR3 here is CASSYSNRNPYEQYF. The CDR3 DNA reads TGTGCCAGCAGTTACTCAAACAGGAATCCCTACGAGCAGTACTTC.

The chain recombines TRBV27 with TRBJ1-2, with D perhaps TRBD1 (5 bases). CDR1 is MNHEY and CDR2 is SMNVEV in the germline V gene (reference sequence). Trimming pared 5 bases from V and 4 bases from J, leaving 14 bases between. The CDR3 sequence is 14 residues long. The CDR3 sequence is CASSIYAGTYGYTF. In DNA, the CDR3 is TGTGCCAGCAGTATCTATGCGGGGACCTATGGCTACACCTTC.

The rearrangement uses TRBV27 and TRBJ1-5, with D perhaps matching TRBD1 (6 bases). Germline V gene data show CDR1 as MNHEY and CDR2 as SMNVEV (reference sequence). Trimming left V 7 bases short and J 4 bases short, with 14 bases between. The length of the CDR3 is 14 residues. Written as DNA, the CDR3 is TGTGCCAGCAATGCCGGACAGTTTAATCAGCCCCAGCATTTT. Translation gives CASNAGQFNQPQHF.